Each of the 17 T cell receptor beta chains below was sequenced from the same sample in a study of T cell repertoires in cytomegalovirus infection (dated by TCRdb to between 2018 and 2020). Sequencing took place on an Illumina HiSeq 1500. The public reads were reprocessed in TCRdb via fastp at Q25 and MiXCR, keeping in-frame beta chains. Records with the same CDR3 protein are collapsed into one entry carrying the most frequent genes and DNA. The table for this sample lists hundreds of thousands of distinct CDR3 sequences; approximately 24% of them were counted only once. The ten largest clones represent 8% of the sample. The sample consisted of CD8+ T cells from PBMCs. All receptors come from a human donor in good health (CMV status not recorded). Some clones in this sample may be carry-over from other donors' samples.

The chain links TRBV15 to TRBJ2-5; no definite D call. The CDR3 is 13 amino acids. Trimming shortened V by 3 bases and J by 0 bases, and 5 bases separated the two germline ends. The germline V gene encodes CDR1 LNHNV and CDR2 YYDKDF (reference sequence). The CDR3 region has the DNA TGTGCCACCAGCAGGCTGTACCAAGAGACCCAGTACTTC. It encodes CATSRLYQETQYF.

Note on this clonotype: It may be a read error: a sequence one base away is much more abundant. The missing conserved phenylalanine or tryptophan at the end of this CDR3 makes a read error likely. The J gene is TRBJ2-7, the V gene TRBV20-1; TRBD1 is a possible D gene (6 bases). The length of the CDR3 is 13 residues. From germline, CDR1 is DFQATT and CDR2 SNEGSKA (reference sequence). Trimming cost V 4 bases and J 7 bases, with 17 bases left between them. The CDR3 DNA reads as TGCAGTGCTAATCGCCACATAAGGGGGGAGCAGTACATC. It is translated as CSANRHIRGEQYI.

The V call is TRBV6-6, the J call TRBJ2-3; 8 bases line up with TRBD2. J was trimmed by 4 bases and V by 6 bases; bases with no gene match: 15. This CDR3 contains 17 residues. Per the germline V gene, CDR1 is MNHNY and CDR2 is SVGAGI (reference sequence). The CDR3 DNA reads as TGTGCCAGCAGCTCCTCTAGGGTAGCGGGGTTTTCAGATACGCAGTATTTT. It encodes CASSSSRVAGFSDTQYF.

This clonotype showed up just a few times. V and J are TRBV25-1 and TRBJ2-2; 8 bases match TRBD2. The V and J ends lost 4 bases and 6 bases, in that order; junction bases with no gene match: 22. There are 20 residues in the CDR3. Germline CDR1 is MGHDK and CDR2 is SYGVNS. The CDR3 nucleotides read TGTGCCAGCAGTGGACTCACGGGTGTACCCGGGGGGGTTGAAGCCGGGGAGCTGTTTTTT. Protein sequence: CASSGLTGVPGGVEAGELFF.

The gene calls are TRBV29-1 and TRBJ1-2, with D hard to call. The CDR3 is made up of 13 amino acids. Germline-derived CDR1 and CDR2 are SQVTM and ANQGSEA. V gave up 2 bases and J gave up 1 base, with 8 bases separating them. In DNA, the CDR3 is TGCAGCGTTGAAAACGCGAATAACTATGGCTACACCTTC. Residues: CSVENANNYGYTF.

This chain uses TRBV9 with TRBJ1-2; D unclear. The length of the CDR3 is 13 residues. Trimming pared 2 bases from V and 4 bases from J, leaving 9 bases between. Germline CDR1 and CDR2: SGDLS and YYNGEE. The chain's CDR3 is CASSVDPLYGYTF. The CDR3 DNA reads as TGTGCCAGCAGCGTTGACCCGCTCTATGGCTACACCTTC. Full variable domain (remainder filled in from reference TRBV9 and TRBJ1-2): DSGVTQTPKHLITATGQRVTLRCSPRSGDLSVYWYQQSLDQGLQFLIQYYNGEERAKGNILERFSAQQFPDLHSELNLSSLELGDSALYFCASSVDPLYGYTFGSGTRLTVV.

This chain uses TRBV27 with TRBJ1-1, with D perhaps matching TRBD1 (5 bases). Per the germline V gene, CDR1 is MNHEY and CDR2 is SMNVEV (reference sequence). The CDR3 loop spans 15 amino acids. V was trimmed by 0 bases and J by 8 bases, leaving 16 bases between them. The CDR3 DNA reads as TGTGCCAGCAGTTTATCCGGGACTTCAGGCGACGAAGCTTTCTTT. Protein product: CASSLSGTSGDEAFF.

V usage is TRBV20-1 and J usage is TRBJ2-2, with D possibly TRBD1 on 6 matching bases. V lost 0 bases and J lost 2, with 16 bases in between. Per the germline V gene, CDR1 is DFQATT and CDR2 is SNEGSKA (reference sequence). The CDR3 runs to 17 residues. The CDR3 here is CSARDPRTEANTGELFF. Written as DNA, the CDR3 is TGCAGTGCTAGAGACCCCCGGACAGAAGCAAACACCGGGGAGCTGTTTTTT.

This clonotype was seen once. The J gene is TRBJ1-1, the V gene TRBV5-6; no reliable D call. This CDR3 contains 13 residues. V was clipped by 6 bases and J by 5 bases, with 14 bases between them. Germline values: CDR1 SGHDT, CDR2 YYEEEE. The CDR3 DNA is TGTGCCAGCACCCTCGCGGGAGAGACTGAAGCTTTCTTT. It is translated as CASTLAGETEAFF.

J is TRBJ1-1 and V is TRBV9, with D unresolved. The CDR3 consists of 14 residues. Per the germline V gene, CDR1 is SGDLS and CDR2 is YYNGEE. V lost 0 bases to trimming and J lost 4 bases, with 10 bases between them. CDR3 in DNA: TGTGCCAGCAGCGTAGTGAGGGTTGGCACTGAAGCTTTCTTT. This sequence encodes CASSVVRVGTEAFF.

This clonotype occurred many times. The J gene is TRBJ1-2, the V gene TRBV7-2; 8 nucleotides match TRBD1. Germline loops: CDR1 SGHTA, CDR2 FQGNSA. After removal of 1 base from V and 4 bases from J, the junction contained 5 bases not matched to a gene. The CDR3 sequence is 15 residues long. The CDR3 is CASSLVRTGSYGYTF. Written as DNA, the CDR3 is TGTGCCAGCAGCTTAGTCCGGACAGGGTCCTATGGCTACACCTTC.

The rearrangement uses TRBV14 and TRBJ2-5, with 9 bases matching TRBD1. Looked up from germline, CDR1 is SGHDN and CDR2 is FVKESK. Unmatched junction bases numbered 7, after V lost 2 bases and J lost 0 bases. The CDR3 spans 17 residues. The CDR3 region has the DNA TGTGCCAGCAGCCAAACAGGACAGGGGCGCCACCAAGAGACCCAGTACTTC. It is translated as CASSQTGQGRHQETQYF.

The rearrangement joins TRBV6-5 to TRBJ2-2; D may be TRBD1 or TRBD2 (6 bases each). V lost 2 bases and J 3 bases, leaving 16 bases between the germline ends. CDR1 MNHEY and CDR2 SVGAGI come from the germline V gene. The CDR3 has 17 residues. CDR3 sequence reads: CASSYKVRGRYTGELFF. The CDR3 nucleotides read TGTGCCAGCAGTTACAAGGTCCGGGGGCGCTACACCGGGGAGCTGTTTTTT.

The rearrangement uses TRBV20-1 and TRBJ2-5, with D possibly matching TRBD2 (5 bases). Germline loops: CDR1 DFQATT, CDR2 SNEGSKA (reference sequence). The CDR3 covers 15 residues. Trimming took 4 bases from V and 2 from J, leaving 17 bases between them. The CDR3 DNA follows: TGCAGTGCTATTAAGGACTTTTTTCCACAAGAGACCCAGTACTTC. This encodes CSAIKDFFPQETQYF.

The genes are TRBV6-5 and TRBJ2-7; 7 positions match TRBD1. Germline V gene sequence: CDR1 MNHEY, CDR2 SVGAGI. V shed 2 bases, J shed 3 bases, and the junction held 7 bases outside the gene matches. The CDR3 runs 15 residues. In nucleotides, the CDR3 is TGTGCCAGCAGTTACGGGACAGAACTATTCTACGAGCAGTACTTC. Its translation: CASSYGTELFYEQYF.

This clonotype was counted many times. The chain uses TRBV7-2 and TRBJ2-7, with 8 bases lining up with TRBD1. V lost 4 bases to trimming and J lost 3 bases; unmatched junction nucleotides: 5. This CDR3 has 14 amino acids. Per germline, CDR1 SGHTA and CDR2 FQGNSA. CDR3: CASSYAGTGYEQYF. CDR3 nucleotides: TGTGCCAGCAGCTATGCCGGGACAGGCTACGAGCAGTACTTC.

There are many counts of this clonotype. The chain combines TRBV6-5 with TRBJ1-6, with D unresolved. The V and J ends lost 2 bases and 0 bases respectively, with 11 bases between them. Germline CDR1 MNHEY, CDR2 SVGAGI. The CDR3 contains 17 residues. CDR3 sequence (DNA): TGTGCCAGCAGTTACACAACTCTGAGCTCCTATAATTCACCCCTCCACTTT. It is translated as CASSYTTLSSYNSPLHF.